The 13 T cell receptor beta chains below come from one sample, sequenced in a study of shared clonotypes between healthy human individuals. Method: immunoSEQ multiplex PCR; TCRdb's copy keeps in-frame clones and lacks some. The table records hundreds of thousands of clones, approximately 96% of them present only once. CD45RO-negative, CCR7-selected cells formed the naive CD8 fraction, which excluded terminally differentiated effector memory CD45RA+ cells. Sample: naive CD8+ T cells sorted from blood. The source of these receptors is a woman aged 25-40 years in good health.

The J gene is TRBJ2-1, the V gene TRBV27; 8 positions agree with TRBD2. Unmatched junction bases numbered 7, after V lost 5 bases and J lost 10 bases. The CDR3 sequence is 13 residues long. The germline CDR1 and CDR2 sequences are MNHEY and SMNVEV (reference sequence). The CDR3 nucleotides are TGTGCCAGCAGTCTCATTAGCGGGAAGGAGCAGTTCTTC. As protein: CASSLISGKEQFF.

The CDR3 here is CASSIFTGGNYNEQFF. The CDR3 region has the DNA TGTGCCAGTAGTATTTTTACGGGAGGTAACTACAATGAGCAGTTCTTC. The chain joins TRBV19 to TRBJ2-1, with 7 bases aligning to TRBD2. After removal of 3 bases from V and 3 bases from J, the junction contained 8 bases not matched to a gene. The CDR3 loop spans 16 amino acids. In germline, CDR1 is LNHDA, CDR2 SQIVND (reference sequence).

CDR3 sequence reads: CASSSGANVLTF. CDR3 nucleotides: TGCGCCAGCAGTTCCGGGGCCAACGTCCTGACTTTC. J is TRBJ2-6 and V is TRBV4-1; D is unresolved. The V gene's germline CDR1 is MGHRA and CDR2 YSYEKL. There are 12 residues in the CDR3. With 6 bases removed from V and 4 bases from J, the gap between germline ends came to 4 bases.

The chain carries TRBV6-6 and TRBJ1-5; TRBD1 is a possible D gene (5 bases). Trimming pared 7 bases from V and 1 base from J, leaving 11 bases between. Looked up from germline, CDR1 is MNHNY and CDR2 is SVGAGI (reference sequence). The CDR3 length is 14 residues. In DNA form, the CDR3 reads TGTGCCAGCACCGGAAGGGACAGCAATCAGCCCCAGCATTTT. It codes for CASTGRDSNQPQHF.

J is TRBJ2-3 and V is TRBV10-3; D possibly corresponds to TRBD2 (5 bases). Trimming removed 3 bases from V and 0 bases from J, with 16 bases in between. Looked up from germline, CDR1 is ENHRY and CDR2 is SYGVKD. This CDR3 contains 17 residues. CDR3 DNA sequence: TGTGCCATCAGTGATCCCATAGAGAGACTAAGCACAGATACGCAGTATTTT. Amino acids: CAISDPIERLSTDTQYF.

The chain couples TRBV11-3 to TRBJ1-5; D remains unclear. Germline V gene lookup returns CDR1 SGHNT and CDR2 YENEEA. This CDR3 spans 12 amino acids. V was clipped by 11 bases and J by 6 bases, with 14 bases between them. CDR3 bases: TGTGCCGGTTCTGTTTTTGGTCAGCCCCAGCATTTT. Its protein is CAGSVFGQPQHF.

Here the CDR3 reads CASSLVRFRDRVNYGYTF. DNA for the CDR3: TGTGCCAGCAGCTTAGTTCGTTTTCGGGACAGGGTGAACTATGGCTACACCTTC. The rearrangement uses TRBV11-3 and TRBJ1-2, with 9 positions matching TRBD1. CDR1 is SGHNT, CDR2 YENEEA, per germline. The CDR3 sequence is 18 residues long. J gave up 2 bases and V 1 base, and 11 bases lay outside the gene matches.

The chain uses TRBV19 and TRBJ2-5; 9 positions match TRBD2. Germline loops: CDR1 LNHDA, CDR2 SQIVND (reference sequence). CDR3 length equals 13 residues. V was pared by 6 bases and J by 3 bases, with 2 bases of the junction left unmatched. CDR3 sequence: CASRVAGEETQYF. The CDR3 coding sequence is TGTGCCAGTAGAGTAGCGGGAGAAGAGACCCAGTACTTC.

The chain combines TRBV7-2 with TRBJ2-7; the match to TRBD2 covers 12 bases. Germline trimming cut 2 bases from V and 0 bases from J; bases unmatched to any gene: 5. Germline CDR1 reads SGHTA; CDR2 reads FQGNSA. The CDR3 length is 17 residues. The CDR3 DNA sequence: TGTGCCAGCAGCTTACACGGACTAGCGGGACGCTCCTACGAGCAGTACTTC. Its protein is CASSLHGLAGRSYEQYF.

The chain links TRBV5-6 to TRBJ2-3; D uncertain. The CDR3 contains 12 residues. Germline values: CDR1 SGHDT, CDR2 YYEEEE. The ends were cut back, 2 bases at V and 6 bases at J, with 7 bases in the middle. The CDR3 nucleotides read TGTGCCAGCAGCTTTACCACGGATACGCAGTATTTT. This gives the protein CASSFTTDTQYF.

The J gene is TRBJ2-3, the V gene TRBV7-2; D might be TRBD2 (6 bases). Per the germline V gene, CDR1 is SGHTA and CDR2 is FQGNSA. The length of the CDR3 is 14 residues. The V gene lost 3 bases and the J gene lost 2 bases, with 9 bases spanning the gap. The CDR3 region is CASSFSGLTDTQYF. CDR3 nucleotides: TGTGCCAGCAGCTTTAGCGGACTCACAGATACGCAGTATTTT.

The rearrangement uses TRBV5-5 and TRBJ2-1, with D tentatively TRBD1 (6 bases). The CDR3 contains 16 residues. Deletions cut 4 bases from V and 2 bases from J, with 16 bases between. The germline V gene encodes CDR1 SGHKS and CDR2 YYEKEE (reference sequence). CDR3 sequence (DNA): TGTGCCAGCAGCCCTATTGTGGGGGCCCCCTACAATGAGCAGTTCTTC. It is translated as CASSPIVGAPYNEQFF. The full variable domain, in which reference TRBV5-5 and TRBJ2-1 provide the parts outside the CDR3, is DAGVTQSPTHLIKTRGQQVTLRCSPISGHKSVSWYQQVLGQGPQFIFQYYEKEERGRGNFPDRFSARQFPNYSSELNVNALLLGDSALYLCASSPIVGAPYNEQFFGPGTRLTVL.

V and J are TRBV19 and TRBJ1-2; D not certain. Germline CDR1 and CDR2: LNHDA and SQIVND (reference sequence). The CDR3 covers 14 residues. The V and J ends lost 4 bases and 0 bases respectively, with 9 bases between them. The CDR3 spells CASSNLPPNYGYTF. The CDR3 nucleotides read TGTGCCAGTAGTAATTTACCGCCTAACTATGGCTACACCTTC.